This T cell receptor beta chain was sequenced during a study of patients and donors after allogeneic stem cell transplantation. Each CDR3 protein gets one entry after TCRdb re-called the RT-PCR reads with MiXCR. The sample contains about a million distinct CDR3 sequences, approximately 19% of which appear only once. Sample: blood, either unsorted or a sorted T cell fraction (not recorded which). The receptor was derived from a human donor who was either an allogeneic HSCT recipient or a stem cell or donor lymphocyte infusion donor (not recorded which). It is not recorded whose cells these are; they may come from a transplant donor.

CDR3 in amino acids: CASRPGFYTDTQYF. CDR3 DNA: TGTGCCAGCAGGCCGGGTTTTTACACAGATACGCAGTATTTT. This chain connects TRBV6-1 to TRBJ2-3, with D hard to call. Deletions cut 6 bases from V and 2 bases from J, with 12 bases between. Germline CDR1 reads MNHNS; CDR2 reads SASEGT. CDR3 length: 14 residues.